The clone carrying this T cell receptor beta chain was seen only once. Its antigen is still unknown. Assay: immunoSEQ multiplex PCR; the TCRdb copy retains only in-frame clones and omits some. The sample consists of about 280,000 clones, approximately 87% of them appearing once. Treatment in this sample: roughly 20 received Ad26.COV2.S at low or high dose, single or two shots; 5 received placebo; per-sample allocation not given. Day 63 following the first vaccine or placebo injection was when the samples were taken. The data belong to a study of Ad26.COV2.S vaccination and SARS-CoV-2 variants. Overall study context: Once or twice, 56 days apart, Ad26.COV2.S was delivered intramuscularly.

Study-level findings and limits: Participants in the vaccine arm had higher spike-specific TCR breadth; placebo recipients had lower. Recipients of vaccine and of placebo showed similar breadth of their non-spike TCR repertoires.

The CDR3 length is 15 residues. Trimming removed 2 bases at V and 6 bases at J, with 14 bases between. The germline CDR1 and CDR2 sequences are SGHRS and YFSETQ. Sequencing was performed on peripheral blood, taken in a trial of Ad26.COV2.S vaccine versus placebo. V gene TRBV5-1 combines with J gene TRBJ2-2; a possible D gene is TRBD1 (6 bases). The TCR was taken from a person between 18 and 65 years old who received the Ad26.COV2.S COVID-19 vaccine or a placebo. The CDR3 protein is CASSFTGYRAGELFF. The CDR3 DNA sequence: TGCGCCAGCAGCTTTACAGGGTATAGGGCCGGGGAGCTGTTTTTT.